The 29 T cell receptor beta chains listed next were all sequenced from one sample in a study of OX40 agonist ivuxolimab in advanced cancers. The assay was immunoSEQ multiplex PCR, and TCRdb's table has in-frame clones only and misses some. The table records about 78,000 clones, around nine tenths of them present only once. Source: CD4+ or CD8+ T cells sorted from blood, taken in a trial of the OX40 agonist ivuxolimab. These receptors came from an adult with an advanced solid tumor such as melanoma, head and neck, liver or kidney cancer.

The chain is built from TRBV6-5 and TRBJ2-7; D is possibly TRBD2 (6 bases). The germline gives CDR1 MNHEY, CDR2 SVGAGI. The CDR3 is 15 amino acids. The V end was cut by 5 bases, the J end by 6 bases, with 20 bases between. The CDR3 coding sequence is TGTGCCAGCAGTAGGTCCGGGACTCCAAGCAGCGAGCAGTACTTC. Protein sequence: CASSRSGTPSSEQYF.

The rearrangement joins TRBV5-4 to TRBJ1-1; TRBD1 might be the D (5 bases). This CDR3 has 14 amino acids. Germline V lookup: CDR1 SGHNT, CDR2 YYREEE (reference sequence). V lost 4 bases and J lost 6, with 16 bases in between. The DNA for the CDR3 is TGTGCCAGCAGCGGAGGGACCGCGACATCTGAAGCTTTCTTT. Its translation: CASSGGTATSEAFF.

The gene calls are TRBV5-1 and TRBJ2-2; D is undetermined. Trimming stripped 7 bases from V and 1 base from J, with 5 bases between. From germline, CDR1 is SGHRS and CDR2 YFSETQ. The CDR3 length is 12 residues. CDR3 sequence (DNA): TGCGCCAGCGGAAAGAACACCGGGGAGCTGTTTTTT. Translation: CASGKNTGELFF. Full variable domain (outside the CDR3, taken from reference TRBV5-1 and TRBJ2-2): KAGVTQTPRYLIKTRGQQVTLSCSPISGHRSVSWYQQTPGQGLQFLFEYFSETQRNKGNFPGRFSGRQFSNSRSEMNVSTLELGDSALYLCASGKNTGELFFGEGSRLTVL.

V is TRBV13 and J is TRBJ1-1; D unresolved. CDR1 and CDR2 from the germline V gene are PRHDT and FYEKMQ (reference sequence). V lost 5 bases and J 2 bases, leaving 12 bases between the germline ends. This CDR3 contains 14 residues. The CDR3 coding sequence is TGTGCCAGCAGCCCGAGCTGGATAAACACTGAAGCTTTCTTT. Translated, it gives CASSPSWINTEAFF. The full variable domain, completed using reference TRBV13 and TRBJ1-1, is AAGVIQSPRHLIKEKRETATLKCYPIPRHDTVYWYQQGPGQDPQFLISFYEKMQSDKGSIPDRFSAQQFSDYHSELNMSSLELGDSALYFCASSPSWINTEAFFGQGTRLTVV.

The V call is TRBV28, the J call TRBJ2-7; D is unresolved. The length of the CDR3 is 11 residues. V was clipped by 5 bases and J by 4 bases, with 6 bases between them. Germline CDR1 MDHEN, CDR2 SYDVKM. The CDR3 DNA reads as TGTGCCAGCAGTGACAAATACGAGCAGTACTTC. Translation gives CASSDKYEQYF.

The chain employs TRBV6-1 and TRBJ1-2; D might be TRBD1 (6 bases). The CDR3 has 14 residues. Trimming stripped 6 bases from V and 4 bases from J, with 15 bases between. Germline CDR1 MNHNS, CDR2 SASEGT. The CDR3 loop is CASRVTGSLYGYTF. The CDR3 DNA reads TGTGCCAGCAGGGTAACAGGGTCGCTCTATGGCTACACCTTC.

V and J are TRBV7-2 and TRBJ1-2; D uncertain. The germline V gene has CDR1 SGHTA and CDR2 FQGNSA. Trimming removed 1 base from V and 4 bases from J, with 7 bases in between. The CDR3 loop spans 13 amino acids. The CDR3 spells CASSLVRAYGYTF. The CDR3 nucleotides are TGTGCCAGCAGCTTAGTCCGGGCCTATGGCTACACCTTC.

The chain couples TRBV19 to TRBJ1-1; possible D gene TRBD1, 6 bases. The length of the CDR3 is 17 residues. Trimming pared 6 bases from V and 0 bases from J, leaving 20 bases between. The germline V gene has CDR1 LNHDA and CDR2 SQIVND (reference sequence). CDR3: CASRAGGGGAMNTEAFF. The CDR3 DNA reads TGTGCCAGTAGAGCAGGTGGGGGGGGCGCCATGAACACTGAAGCTTTCTTT.

This clone was found once. The chain recombines TRBV28 with TRBJ2-4; the D gene is possibly TRBD2 (6 bases). Trimming removed 10 bases from V and 8 bases from J, with 21 bases in between. This CDR3 region has 14 residues. The V gene's germline CDR1 is MDHEN and CDR2 SYDVKM. The CDR3 nucleotides read TGTGCCACCTATACGACGGAGGGCGGGGACATTCAGTACTTC. This sequence encodes CATYTTEGGDIQYF.

The V gene is TRBV11-1, the J gene TRBJ2-1, with 7 bases matching TRBD1. Germline V CDR1 and CDR2: SGHAT, FQDESV (reference sequence). This CDR3 has 15 amino acids. V was clipped by 1 base and J by 0 bases; unmatched bases: 0. CDR3 sequence reads: CASSLGQGSYNEQFF. As DNA, the CDR3 is TGTGCCAGCAGCTTAGGACAGGGCTCCTACAATGAGCAGTTCTTC.

This clone was seen only once. The chain joins TRBV5-6 to TRBJ2-7; 7 nucleotides agree with TRBD1. Trimming took 6 bases from V and 2 from J; bases not matched to a gene: 14. The germline gives CDR1 SGHDT, CDR2 YYEEEE. The CDR3 extends over 16 amino acids. The CDR3 bases are TGTGCCAGCACCCCGAAGGGGGCCCGGGGTACCTACGAGCAGTACTTC. Its protein is CASTPKGARGTYEQYF. The entire variable domain, with the rest obtained from reference TRBV5-6 and TRBJ2-7, is as follows: DAGVTQSPTHLIKTRGQQVTLRCSPKSGHDTVSWYQQALGQGPQFIFQYYEEEERQRGNFPDRFSGHQFPNYSSELNVNALLLGDSALYLCASTPKGARGTYEQYFGPGTRLTVT.

This clone showed up just once. This chain links TRBV5-4 with TRBJ2-2; 8 bases align to TRBD1. This CDR3 has 16 residues. After removal of 4 bases from V and 4 bases from J, the junction contained 9 bases not matched to a gene. Germline V gene sequence: CDR1 SGHNT, CDR2 YYREEE (reference sequence). CDR3 region: CASSPADRVFTGELFF. CDR3 nucleotide sequence: TGTGCCAGCAGCCCGGCGGACAGGGTTTTCACCGGGGAGCTGTTTTTT.

The chain is built from TRBV4-3 and TRBJ1-2; D gene uncertain. The length of the CDR3 is 15 residues. The V and J ends lost 0 bases and 5 bases respectively, with 13 bases between them. Germline V gene data show CDR1 as LGHNA and CDR2 as YSLEER. The chain's CDR3 is CASSQDRGQSYGYTF. The CDR3 region has the DNA TGCGCCAGCAGCCAAGATCGGGGTCAGTCATATGGCTACACCTTC.

The CDR3 reads CASSESWGATETQYF. DNA for the CDR3: TGTGCCAGCAGTGAGAGTTGGGGCGCGACAGAGACCCAGTACTTC. The chain uses TRBV6-1 and TRBJ2-5; D might be TRBD1 (5 bases). The CDR3 sequence is 15 residues long. The ends were cut back, 3 bases at V and 4 bases at J, with 15 bases in the middle. The germline CDR1 and CDR2 sequences are MNHNS and SASEGT.

This clone has just a few counts. The chain combines TRBV2 with TRBJ2-5; a weak D match, TRBD1 (5 bases). Germline V gene lookup returns CDR1 SNHLY and CDR2 FYNNEI. CDR3 length equals 13 residues. Trimming removed 2 bases from V and 5 bases from J, with 9 bases in between. The CDR3 region is CASSEWGEETQYF. The CDR3, as DNA: TGTGCCAGCAGTGAATGGGGCGAGGAGACCCAGTACTTC.

This clone was observed once. This sequence joins TRBV7-8 and TRBJ1-1; D not certain. Germline V gene lookup returns CDR1 SGHVS and CDR2 FQNEAQ. Trimming left V 4 bases short and J 8 bases short, with 14 bases between. This CDR3 has 13 residues. The CDR3 nucleotides are TGTGCCAGCAGCTCAGGACGGCTGGGAGAAGCTTTCTTT. Its translation is CASSSGRLGEAFF.

The J gene is TRBJ1-1, the V gene TRBV5-4; perhaps TRBD1 as D (5 bases). Germline assignment: CDR1 SGHNT and CDR2 YYREEE (reference sequence). This CDR3 has 14 amino acids. Deletions cut 7 bases from V and 3 bases from J, with 16 bases between. The CDR3 loop reads CASRRDLGDTEAFF. The CDR3 region has the DNA TGTGCCAGCCGCCGCGATTTAGGGGACACTGAAGCTTTCTTT.

This clone was seen once. The genes are TRBV2 and TRBJ2-5; possibly TRBD2 for D (5 bases). Germline CDR1 is SNHLY and CDR2 is FYNNEI. The germline V and J ends were trimmed by 6 bases and 5 bases, with 10 bases remaining between them. This CDR3 contains 12 residues. The CDR3 sequence: CASRGDLETQYF. CDR3 bases: TGTGCCAGCAGGGGAGACCTGGAGACCCAGTACTTC.

The V call is TRBV11-2, the J call TRBJ2-3; perhaps TRBD2 as D (6 bases). The CDR3 spans 14 residues. With 5 bases removed from V and 9 bases from J, the gap between germline ends came to 18 bases. Germline V gene sequence: CDR1 SGHAT, CDR2 FQNNGV. The DNA of the CDR3 is TGTGCCAGCAGCATCATCGGGACTGCCCGAACGCAGTATTTT. Translating it yields CASSIIGTARTQYF.

The V gene is TRBV28, the J gene TRBJ2-7, with a weak D call TRBD2 (5 bases). The CDR3 runs to 16 residues. The germline CDR1 and CDR2 sequences are MDHEN and SYDVKM. V was trimmed by 4 bases and J by 1 base, leaving 17 bases between them. Written as DNA, the CDR3 is TGTGCCAGCAGTTCCCCCGCGGGCGGGCCGTCCTACGAGCAGTACTTC. It translates to CASSSPAGGPSYEQYF.

The chain employs TRBV7-2 and TRBJ2-3; TRBD2 agrees at 9 bases. V was pared by 5 bases and J by 4 bases, with 7 bases of the junction left unmatched. This CDR3 has 15 residues. The germline CDR1 and CDR2 sequences are SGHTA and FQGNSA. The CDR3 DNA reads TGTGCCAGCAGCCGTAATGCGGGAGGGCCAGATACGCAGTATTTT. Its protein is CASSRNAGGPDTQYF. Full variable domain (missing parts from reference TRBV7-2 and TRBJ2-3): GAGVSQSPSNKVTEKGKDVELRCDPISGHTALYWYRQSLGQGLEFLIYFQGNSAPDKSGLPSDRFSAERTGGSVSTLTIQRTQQEDSAVYLCASSRNAGGPDTQYFGPGTRLTVL.

The chain links TRBV7-3 to TRBJ2-2; D is perhaps TRBD1 (5 bases). Germline V CDR1 and CDR2: SGHTA, FQGTGA. The CDR3 is 13 amino acids. Trimming removed 5 bases from V and 5 bases from J, with 9 bases in between. DNA of the CDR3: TGTGCCAGCAGCCCAGGGTTAACCGGGGAGCTGTTTTTT. Translating it yields CASSPGLTGELFF.

The chain couples TRBV5-4 to TRBJ2-6; 9 bases match TRBD1. The V segment lost 5 bases and the J segment 1 base; nucleotides outside the gene matches: 10. Germline V lookup: CDR1 SGHNT, CDR2 YYREEE (reference sequence). The CDR3 sequence is 18 residues long. CDR3 protein: CASSFNRGRFSGANVLTF. In nucleotides, the CDR3 is TGTGCCAGCAGTTTTAACAGGGGGCGCTTTTCTGGGGCCAACGTCCTGACTTTC. The variable domain in full, completed from reference TRBV5-4 and TRBJ2-6, reads ETGVTQSPTHLIKTRGQQVTLRCSSQSGHNTVSWYQQALGQGPQFIFQYYREEENGRGNFPPRFSGLQFPNYSSELNVNALELDDSALYLCASSFNRGRFSGANVLTFGAGSRLTVL.

The chain employs TRBV18 and TRBJ1-2, with unresolved D. Trimming left V 3 bases short and J 8 bases short, with 16 bases between. The CDR3 is 14 residues long. Germline CDR1 reads KGHSH; CDR2 reads LQKENI. The CDR3: CASSPESSARGYTF. The CDR3, as DNA: TGTGCCAGCTCACCTGAGAGCAGCGCACGGGGCTACACCTTC.

The chain links TRBV18 to TRBJ2-2, with 8 bases matching TRBD2. With 2 bases clipped from V and 6 bases from J, the junction kept 8 bases outside the gene matches. CDR3 size: 16 residues. The germline V gene encodes CDR1 KGHSH and CDR2 LQKENI. CDR3 residues: CASSPAGGLLSGELFF. Written as DNA, the CDR3 is TGTGCCAGCTCACCAGCGGGGGGACTCCTCTCCGGGGAGCTGTTTTTT.

This clone turned up a few times. J is TRBJ2-7 and V is TRBV6-5; D is unresolved. Trimming stripped 6 bases from V and 6 bases from J, with 18 bases between. Per germline, CDR1 MNHEY and CDR2 SVGAGI. The CDR3 runs 14 residues. The CDR3 bases are TGTGCCAGCAGACAAACCTGGGGTACCACCGAGCAGTACTTC. As protein: CASRQTWGTTEQYF.

This clone was counted a single time. This sequence joins TRBV4-2 and TRBJ2-3, with 10 bases matching TRBD2. J gave up 4 bases and V 0 bases, and 4 bases lay outside the gene matches. This CDR3 contains 16 residues. Germline CDR1 and CDR2: LGHNA and YNFKEQ. The CDR3 DNA follows: TGTGCCAGCAGCCAAGATGCTAGCGGGAGTCCAGATACGCAGTATTTT. Its translation: CASSQDASGSPDTQYF.

This clone was seen a handful of times. This chain links TRBV13 with TRBJ1-1, with TRBD1 matching over 9 bases. The CDR3 has 16 residues. Germline lookup yields CDR1 PRHDT and CDR2 FYEKMQ (reference sequence). The ends lost 7 bases at V and 3 bases at J; junction bases unmatched: 12. The CDR3 loop is CASTQRTGVGDTEAFF. In DNA form, the CDR3 reads TGTGCCAGCACCCAAAGGACAGGGGTAGGGGACACTGAAGCTTTCTTT.

The rearrangement links TRBV5-4 to TRBJ2-1; TRBD2 aligns across 9 bases. The V gene end was trimmed by 1 base and the J gene end by 4 bases; junction bases not matched to a gene: 3. This CDR3 region has 15 residues. Per the germline V gene, CDR1 is SGHNT and CDR2 is YYREEE (reference sequence). CDR3 DNA: TGTGCCAGCAGCTTGTTACTAGCGGGTTACAATGAGCAGTTCTTC. Its translation is CASSLLLAGYNEQFF.